These 9 T cell receptor beta chains originate from one sample sequenced in a study of blood T cell repertoires in COVID-19. The repertoire was sequenced with immunoSEQ multiplex PCR; TCRdb's copy has only in-frame clones and lacks some. The sample consists of approximately 61,000 clones, 85% of them appearing once. Input material: peripheral blood. The receptors here all came from a man aged 70-80 years with acute or convalescent COVID-19.

The V and J genes are TRBV4-1 and TRBJ2-3; 8 bases fit TRBD2. After removal of 1 base from V and 5 bases from J, the junction contained 8 bases not matched to a gene. Looked up from germline, CDR1 is MGHRA and CDR2 is YSYEKL. CDR3 length: 16 amino acids. CDR3 in amino acids: CASSQAPLTSGDTQYF. The CDR3 DNA is TGCGCCAGCAGCCAAGCCCCCCTAACTAGCGGAGATACGCAGTATTTT.

The rearrangement links TRBV9 to TRBJ1-6; tentative D call: TRBD1 (5 bases). Germline assignment: CDR1 SGDLS and CDR2 YYNGEE. The CDR3 has 18 residues. V lost 0 bases, J lost 5 bases, and 18 bases lay in between. The CDR3 region has the DNA TGTGCCAGCAGCGTAGACCCTCCGGGGGGACGGGATAATTCACCCCTCCACTTT. Its protein product is CASSVDPPGGRDNSPLHF.

This chain connects TRBV5-1 to TRBJ2-1; tentatively, D is TRBD2 (6 bases). The CDR3 totals 15 residues. Trimming removed 0 bases at V and 5 bases at J, with 12 bases between. CDR1 and CDR2 from the germline V gene are SGHRS and YFSETQ. CDR3 region: CASSLASPGDNEQFF. The CDR3 DNA reads TGCGCCAGCAGCTTGGCCAGCCCGGGGGACAATGAGCAGTTCTTC.

The chain combines TRBV28 with TRBJ1-5; D may be TRBD1 (5 bases). The germline V gene has CDR1 MDHEN and CDR2 SYDVKM. This CDR3 is built from 15 residues. V dropped 5 bases and J dropped 2 bases, with 13 bases sitting between them. CDR3 nucleotide sequence: TGTGCCAGCAGTGATCCGGGGGGTGGCAATCAGCCCCAGCATTTT. This gives the protein CASSDPGGGNQPQHF.

This clone was counted many times. V usage is TRBV5-1 and J usage is TRBJ1-2, with 8 bases lining up with TRBD1. The CDR3 covers 16 residues. CDR1 and CDR2 from the germline V gene are SGHRS and YFSETQ. V shed 2 bases and J 4 bases; nucleotides not matched to a gene: 10. CDR3 region: CASSFHLSGTGYGYTF. CDR3 bases: TGCGCCAGCAGCTTTCATTTATCGGGGACAGGCTATGGCTACACCTTC.

The chain links TRBV7-6 to TRBJ1-4; a weak D match, TRBD1 (5 bases). The germline V gene encodes CDR1 SGHVS and CDR2 FNYEAQ. The CDR3 is made up of 15 amino acids. With 0 bases removed from V and 5 bases from J, the gap between germline ends came to 10 bases. The CDR3 DNA follows: TGTGCCAGCAGCTTAGCGGGGCAGGGAAATGAAAAACTGTTTTTT. This gives the protein CASSLAGQGNEKLFF.

This sequence joins TRBV2 and TRBJ2-7; 7 bases map to TRBD1. Germline V gene sequence: CDR1 SNHLY, CDR2 FYNNEI. The V gene end was trimmed by 6 bases and the J gene end by 6 bases; junction bases not matched to a gene: 5. The CDR3 has 12 residues. The CDR3 protein is CASSIQGSEQYF. The DNA of the CDR3 is TGTGCCAGCAGCATACAGGGGTCCGAGCAGTACTTC.

This clone was detected only once. The genes are TRBV9 and TRBJ1-6, with D perhaps TRBD1 (5 bases). Between the trimmed V and J ends, which lost 3 bases and 10 bases, there was a span of 20 bases. Germline assignment: CDR1 SGDLS and CDR2 YYNGEE. CDR3 length: 16 amino acids. CDR3 region: CASSEGTVEGGSPLHF. CDR3 nucleotides: TGTGCCAGCAGCGAAGGGACGGTGGAGGGCGGGTCACCCCTCCACTTT.

V usage is TRBV7-9 and J usage is TRBJ1-4; 8 bases agree with TRBD1. The germline gives CDR1 SEHNR, CDR2 FQNEAQ (reference sequence). Germline trimming cut 3 bases from V and 8 bases from J; bases unmatched to any gene: 8. This CDR3 comprises 15 residues. The CDR3 protein is CASSLWAGGREKLFF. The CDR3 coding sequence is TGTGCCAGCAGCTTGTGGGCAGGGGGCCGGGAAAAACTGTTTTTT. The full variable domain, in which reference TRBV7-9 and TRBJ1-4 provide the parts outside the CDR3, is DTGVSQNPRHKITKRGQNVTFRCDPISEHNRLYWYRQTLGQGPEFLTYFQNEAQLEKSRLLSDRFSAERPKGSFSTLEIQRTEQGDSAMYLCASSLWAGGREKLFFGSGTQLSVL.